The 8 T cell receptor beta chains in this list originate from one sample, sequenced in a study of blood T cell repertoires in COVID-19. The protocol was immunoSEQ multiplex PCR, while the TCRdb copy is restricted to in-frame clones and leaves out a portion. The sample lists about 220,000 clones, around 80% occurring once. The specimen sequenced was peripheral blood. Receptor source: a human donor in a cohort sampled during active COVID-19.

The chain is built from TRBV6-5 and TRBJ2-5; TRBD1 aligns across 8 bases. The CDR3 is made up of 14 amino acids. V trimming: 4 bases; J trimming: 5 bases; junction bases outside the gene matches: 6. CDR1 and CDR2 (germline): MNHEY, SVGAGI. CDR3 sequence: CASSWNRGSETQYF. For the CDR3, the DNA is TGTGCCAGCAGTTGGAACAGGGGGTCCGAGACCCAGTACTTC.

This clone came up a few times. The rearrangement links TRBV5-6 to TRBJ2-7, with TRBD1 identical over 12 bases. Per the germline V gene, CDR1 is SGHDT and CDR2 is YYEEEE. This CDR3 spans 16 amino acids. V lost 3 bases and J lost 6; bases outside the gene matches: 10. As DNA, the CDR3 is TGTGCCAGCAGCTGGACACCGGGACAGGGGGCGGGCGAGCAGTACTTC. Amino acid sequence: CASSWTPGQGAGEQYF.

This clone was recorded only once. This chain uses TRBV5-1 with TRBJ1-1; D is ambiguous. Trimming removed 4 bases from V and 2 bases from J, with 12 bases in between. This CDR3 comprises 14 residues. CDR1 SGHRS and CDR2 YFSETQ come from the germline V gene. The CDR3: CASSDTTFNTEAFF. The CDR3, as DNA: TGCGCCAGCAGCGACACAACTTTCAACACTGAAGCTTTCTTT. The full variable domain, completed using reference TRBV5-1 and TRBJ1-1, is KAGVTQTPRYLIKTRGQQVTLSCSPISGHRSVSWYQQTPGQGLQFLFEYFSETQRNKGNFPGRFSGRQFSNSRSEMNVSTLELGDSALYLCASSDTTFNTEAFFGQGTRLTVV.

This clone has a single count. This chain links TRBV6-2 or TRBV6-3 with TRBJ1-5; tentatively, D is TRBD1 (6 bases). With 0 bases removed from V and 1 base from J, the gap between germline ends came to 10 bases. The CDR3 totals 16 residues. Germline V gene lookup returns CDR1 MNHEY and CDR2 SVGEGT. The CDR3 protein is CASSYSSRGSNQPQHF. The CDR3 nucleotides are TGTGCCAGCAGTTACTCGAGCAGGGGAAGCAATCAGCCCCAGCATTTT.

Here the CDR3 DNA reads TGTGCCAGCAGCTTAGAAGGGGCGGGATTCTCCTACGAGCAGTACTTC. Residues: CASSLEGAGFSYEQYF. This chain uses TRBV7-2 with TRBJ2-7, with a weak D call TRBD2 (6 bases). The CDR3 is 16 residues long. Deletions cut 1 base from V and 0 bases from J, with 13 bases between. Looked up from germline, CDR1 is SGHTA and CDR2 is FQGNSA. The full variable domain, its missing parts supplied by reference TRBV7-2 and TRBJ2-7, is GAGVSQSPSNKVTEKGKDVELRCDPISGHTALYWYRQSLGQGLEFLIYFQGNSAPDKSGLPSDRFSAERTGGSVSTLTIQRTQQEDSAVYLCASSLEGAGFSYEQYFGPGTRLTVT.

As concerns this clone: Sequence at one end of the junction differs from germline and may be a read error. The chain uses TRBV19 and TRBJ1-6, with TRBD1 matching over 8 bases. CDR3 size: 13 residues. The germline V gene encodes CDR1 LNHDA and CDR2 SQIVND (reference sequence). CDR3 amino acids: CASSRDRTSSLHF. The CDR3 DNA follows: TGTGCCAGTAGTAGGGACAGGACTTCATCCCTCCACTTT.

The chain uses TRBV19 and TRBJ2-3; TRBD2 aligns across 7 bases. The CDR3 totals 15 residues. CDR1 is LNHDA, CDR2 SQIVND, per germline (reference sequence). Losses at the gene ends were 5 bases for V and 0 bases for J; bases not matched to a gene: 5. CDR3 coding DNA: TGTGCCAGTAGTGGAAATAGCGGGAGCACAGATACGCAGTATTTT. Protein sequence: CASSGNSGSTDTQYF. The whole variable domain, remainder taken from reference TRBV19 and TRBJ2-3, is DGGITQSPKYLFRKEGQNVTLSCEQNLNHDAMYWYRQDPGQGLRLIYYSQIVNDFQKGDIAEGYSVSREKKESFPLTVTSAQKNPTAFYLCASSGNSGSTDTQYFGPGTRLTVL.

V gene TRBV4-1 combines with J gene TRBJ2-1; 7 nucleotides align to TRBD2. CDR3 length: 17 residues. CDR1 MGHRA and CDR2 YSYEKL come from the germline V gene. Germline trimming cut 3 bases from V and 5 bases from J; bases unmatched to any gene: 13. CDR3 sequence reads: CASSHYLGASGNNEQFF. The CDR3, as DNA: TGCGCCAGCAGCCATTACCTTGGGGCTAGCGGAAACAATGAGCAGTTCTTC.